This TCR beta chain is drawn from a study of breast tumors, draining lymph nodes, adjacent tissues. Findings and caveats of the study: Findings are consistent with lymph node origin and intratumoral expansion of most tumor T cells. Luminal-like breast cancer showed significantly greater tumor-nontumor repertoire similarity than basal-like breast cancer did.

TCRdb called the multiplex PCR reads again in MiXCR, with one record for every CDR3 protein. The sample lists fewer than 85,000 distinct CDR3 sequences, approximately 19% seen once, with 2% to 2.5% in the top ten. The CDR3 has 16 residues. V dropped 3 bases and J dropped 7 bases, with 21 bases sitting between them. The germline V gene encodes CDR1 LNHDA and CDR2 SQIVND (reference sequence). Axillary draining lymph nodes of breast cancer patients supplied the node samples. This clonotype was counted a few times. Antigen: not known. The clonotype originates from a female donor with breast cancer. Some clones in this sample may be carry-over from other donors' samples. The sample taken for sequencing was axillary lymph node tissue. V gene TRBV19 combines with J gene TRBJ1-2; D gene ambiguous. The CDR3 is CASSILDGQYLAGYTF. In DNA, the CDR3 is TGTGCCAGTAGTATCCTCGATGGGCAATACTTGGCTGGCTACACCTTC.